This T cell receptor (beta chain) appears in the sequencing data of a study of spatial heterogeneity in lung cancer. Study outcomes and limitations: Tumor TCRs that were ubiquitous and expanded showed up in blood more at resection than follow-up.

The time point: sample taken at primary tumor resection. The approximately 67 donors had untreated early-stage non-small cell lung cancer. TCRdb used MiXCR to reprocess the 5' RACE reads, holding one entry per CDR3 protein. In the table there are around 41,000 distinct CDR3 sequences, 6.5% to 7% of which are singletons. This clonotype was observed at least ten times. Its antigen is as yet unknown. The material was PBMCs, obtained at surgery. The clonotype was recovered from a female donor with early-stage non-small cell lung cancer.

The CDR3 reads CASSSRTGGWNTGELFF. Written as DNA, the CDR3 is TGTGCCAGCAGCTCCCGGACAGGGGGATGGAACACCGGGGAGCTGTTTTTT. The chain joins TRBV11-2 to TRBJ2-2; 10 nucleotides match TRBD1. V lost 4 bases, J lost 1 base, and 6 bases stayed unmatched. CDR1 is SGHAT, CDR2 FQNNGV, per germline. The CDR3 consists of 17 residues.